The 6 T cell receptor beta chains given below trace back to one sample, sequenced in a study of PD-1 blockade in classical Hodgkin lymphoma. Patients all relapsed after autologous stem cell transplantation, and there was variation in brentuximab vedotin exposure. The repertoire was sequenced with immunoSEQ multiplex PCR; TCRdb's copy has only in-frame clones and lacks some. There are 150,000 or so clones in the sample; under 85% occur only once, and 9.2% lies in the top ten. This material consisted of peripheral blood mononuclear cells (PBMCs), taken before the second cycle of nivolumab. These receptors were obtained from a human donor with classical Hodgkin lymphoma.

In its sample, this clone was seen many times. The chain links TRBV19 to TRBJ1-2, with 8 bases fitting TRBD1. The V gene end was trimmed by 3 bases and the J gene end by 0 bases; junction bases not matched to a gene: 0. The CDR3 extends over 14 amino acids. CDR1 LNHDA and CDR2 SQIVND come from the germline V gene (reference sequence). CDR3 amino acids: CASSMDRANYGYTF. The CDR3 nucleotides read TGTGCCAGTAGTATGGACAGGGCTAACTATGGCTACACCTTC.

The chain employs TRBV12-5 and TRBJ1-6, with D maybe TRBD1 (5 bases). Trimming removed 4 bases from V and 7 bases from J, with 11 bases in between. The germline V gene encodes CDR1 LGHNT and CDR2 FRNRAP. This CDR3 is built from 14 residues. The CDR3 spells CASGSGGMNSPLHF. The DNA of the CDR3 is TGTGCTAGTGGTTCGGGGGGGATGAATTCACCCCTCCACTTT.

V is TRBV4-2 and J is TRBJ2-7; 11 nucleotides line up with TRBD2. Trimming cost V 5 bases and J 4 bases; bases outside gene matches: 10. Germline assignment: CDR1 LGHNA and CDR2 YNFKEQ. The length of the CDR3 is 16 residues. Here the CDR3 DNA reads TGTGCCAGCAGCAGAGATCTAGCGGGGGGTCTTTACGAGCAGTACTTC. It is translated as CASSRDLAGGLYEQYF.

The chain joins TRBV18 to TRBJ2-7, with a possible D match to TRBD1 (6 bases). Germline V gives CDR1 KGHSH, CDR2 LQKENI. The CDR3 runs to 13 residues. Trimming removed 7 bases at V and 1 base at J, with 11 bases between. CDR3 sequence (DNA): TGTGCCAGCTTCCCGGACAGTTCCTACGAGCAGTACTTC. Amino acids: CASFPDSSYEQYF.

The chain combines TRBV28 with TRBJ2-5, with D uncertain. The germline V and J ends were trimmed by 5 bases and 3 bases, with 16 bases remaining between them. Germline CDR1 and CDR2: MDHEN and SYDVKM. This CDR3 is 15 amino acids long. In nucleotides, the CDR3 is TGTGCCAGCAGTCCTACCCGGGTCGCTAAAGAGACCCAGTACTTC. It specifies CASSPTRVAKETQYF. The full variable domain, completed using reference TRBV28 and TRBJ2-5, is DVKVTQSSRYLVKRTGEKVFLECVQDMDHENMFWYRQDPGLGLRLIYFSYDVKMKEKGDIPEGYSVSREKKERFSLILESASTNQTSMYLCASSPTRVAKETQYFGPGTRLLVL.

The genes are TRBV6-6 and TRBJ1-2; D remains unclear. CDR1 is MNHNY, CDR2 SVGAGI, per germline (reference sequence). V lost 8 bases and J 6 bases, leaving 22 bases between the germline ends. The CDR3 consists of 15 residues. CDR3: CASDRGPPRGDGYTF. The CDR3 DNA sequence: TGTGCCAGCGATAGAGGGCCGCCACGGGGTGATGGCTACACCTTC.